This T cell receptor beta chain emerged from a study of blood T cell repertoires in COVID-19. Overall study: Samples taken during acute and convalescent COVID-19 were collected in the United States, Italy and Spain. From T cells, B-cell-depleted T cells, or PBMCs came the material, which was cDNA or gDNA.

The junction had 14 bases not matched to a gene; V was cut back by 8 bases and J by 4 bases. The CDR3 sequence is 16 residues long. Germline V gives CDR1 SNHLY, CDR2 FYNNEI. In the study's own analysis: Reference gene primer amplification gave estimated nucleated cell counts. Generated by immunoSEQ multiplex PCR, the TCRdb table keeps only in-frame clones and is missing some. That table furnishes V, J and clone size, whereas the DNA furnished D and trimming. This sample carries about 410,000 clones, about nine tenths of them seen once, and the ten largest clones take 1.4% to 1.5%. This clone was observed a handful of times.

This TCR came from a woman in her twenties or thirties with active or convalescent COVID-19. The sample consisted of peripheral blood. The chain has TRBV2 and TRBJ1-1; 9 nucleotides line up with TRBD1. The CDR3 DNA follows: TGTGCCAGCCCCAACCCCCCCGGGACAGGGCCCACTGAAGCTTTCTTT. Its translation is CASPNPPGTGPTEAFF.